This T cell receptor beta chain was captured by sequencing in a study of T cell repertoires in cytomegalovirus infection. Overall study context: Public TCR beta signatures indicated both CMV infection and matching HLA type. Study-level findings and limits: People with CMV and the relevant HLA were identified by cumulative public TCR beta family frequency.

Each CDR3 protein gets one entry after TCRdb re-called the reads with MiXCR. Among 650,000 to 850,000 distinct CDR3 sequences, roughly 29% were seen once, and the ten largest hold around 12%. This clonotype has just a few counts. What it binds is unknown. Germline CDR1 and CDR2: MNHEY and SMNVEV (reference sequence). The ends were cut back, 4 bases at V and 8 bases at J, with 18 bases in the middle. There are 15 residues in the CDR3. The receptor was isolated from a human donor in good health (CMV status not recorded). Some clones in this sample may be carry-over from other donors' samples. The rearrangement links TRBV27 to TRBJ2-1; tentatively, D is TRBD2 (6 bases). The sequencing here drew on cultured CD8+ T cells from PBMCs, taken from culture after CMV antigen stimulation. CDR3 sequence reads: CASSWVAGRGDEQFF. The CDR3 coding sequence is TGTGCCAGCAGTTGGGTCGCGGGGAGAGGGGATGAGCAGTTCTTC.